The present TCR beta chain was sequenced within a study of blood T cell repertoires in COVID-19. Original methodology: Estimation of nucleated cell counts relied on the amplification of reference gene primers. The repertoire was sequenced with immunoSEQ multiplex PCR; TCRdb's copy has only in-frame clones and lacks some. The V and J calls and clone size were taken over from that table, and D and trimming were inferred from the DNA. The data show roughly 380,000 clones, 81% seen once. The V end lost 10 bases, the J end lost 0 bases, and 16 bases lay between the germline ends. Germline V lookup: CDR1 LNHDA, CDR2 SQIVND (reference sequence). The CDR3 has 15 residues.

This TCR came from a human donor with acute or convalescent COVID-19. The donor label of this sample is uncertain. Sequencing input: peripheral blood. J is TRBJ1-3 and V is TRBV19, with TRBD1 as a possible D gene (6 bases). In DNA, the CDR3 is TGTGCCACCGGGCCTCAGGGGTTCTCTGGAAACACCATATATTTT. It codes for CATGPQGFSGNTIYF.